This TCR beta chain stems from a study of OX40 agonist ivuxolimab in advanced cancers. Study-level background: Ivuxolimab was administered intravenously to patients at 0.01 to 10 mg/kg every 2 weeks.

There are 18 residues in the CDR3. V lost 11 bases and J 2 bases, leaving 28 bases between the germline ends. Germline V lookup: CDR1 MDHEN, CDR2 SYDVKM. The study's findings and limits: Not determined was the antigen specificity of the expanded peripheral T cells.

TCRdb's table, derived via immunoSEQ multiplex PCR, lists solely in-frame clones and lacks some. This sample yields about 84,000 clones, of which 94% are seen a single time; roughly 9.6% belongs to the top ten. For this clone: Its cognate antigen is unknown.

The source was CD4+ or CD8+ T cells sorted from blood, collected in a trial of the OX40 agonist ivuxolimab. The receptor comes from an adult with an advanced solid tumor such as melanoma, head and neck, liver or kidney cancer. The chain has TRBV28 and TRBJ2-4; perhaps TRBD1 as D (6 bases). The chain's CDR3 is CASSGTNVGGWTKNIQYF. In DNA form, the CDR3 reads TGTGCCTCCTCCGGGACAAATGTGGGCGGCTGGACCAAAAACATTCAGTACTTC.